This is a list of T cell receptor beta chains from one sample in a study of cytomegalovirus exposure and HLA in healthy donors. Sequencing used immunoSEQ multiplex PCR; TCRdb keeps in-frame clones, though not all of them. The profile shows some 140,000 clones, roughly 80% of them singletons. The source material was PBMCs. Receptors originate from a man aged 25 to 40 in good health and CMV-seropositive. Each CDR3 is given with its conserved first and last residue. Fields, in order: clone size, J gene, V gene, D gene, CDR3 protein, CDR3 DNA. A D gene is named only where the DNA matches it firmly. Clone size, where shown, is once, few, many, or a class for clones that have expanded.

clone size: -; J gene: TRBJ1-2; V gene: TRBV6-5; D gene: TRBD1; CDR3 protein: CASSSQGQVVYGYTF; CDR3 DNA: TGTGCCAGCAGCTCACAGGGGCAAGTAGTCTATGGCTACACCTTC
clone size: -; J gene: TRBJ2-2; V gene: TRBV11-3; D gene: TRBD1; CDR3 protein: CASSSTGMNTGELFF; CDR3 DNA: TGTGCCAGCAGCTCGACAGGGATGAACACCGGGGAGCTGTTTTTT
clone size: -; J gene: TRBJ1-1; V gene: TRBV20-1; D gene: -; CDR3 protein: CSAGGTGLAFF; CDR3 DNA: TGCAGTGCTGGGGGAACAGGGTTAGCTTTCTTT
clone size: -; J gene: TRBJ2-2; V gene: TRBV7-9; D gene: TRBD2; CDR3 protein: CASSPRTSARTGELFF; CDR3 DNA: TGTGCCAGCAGCCCACGGACTAGCGCCCGCACCGGGGAGCTGTTTTTT
clone size: -; J gene: TRBJ2-2; V gene: TRBV10-3; D gene: TRBD1; CDR3 protein: CAISRDRGSGELFF; CDR3 DNA: TGTGCCATCAGTCGGGACAGGGGATCCGGGGAGCTGTTTTTT
clone size: -; J gene: TRBJ2-7; V gene: TRBV27; D gene: -; CDR3 protein: CASSPRVGGYEQYF; CDR3 DNA: TGTGCCAGCAGTCCCAGGGTCGGTGGCTACGAGCAGTACTTC
clone size: -; J gene: TRBJ2-7; V gene: TRBV30; D gene: TRBD2; CDR3 protein: CAWSWTSGSYEQYF; CDR3 DNA: TGTGCCTGGAGTTGGACTAGCGGGAGCTACGAGCAGTACTTC
clone size: -; J gene: TRBJ1-1; V gene: TRBV18; D gene: -; CDR3 protein: CASSTNGGENTEAFF; CDR3 DNA: TGTGCCAGCTCTACCAATGGGGGGGAGAACACTGAAGCTTTCTTT
clone size: -; J gene: TRBJ2-7; V gene: TRBV27; D gene: -; CDR3 protein: CASSFNEREQYF; CDR3 DNA: TGTGCCAGCAGTTTTAACGAGCGCGAGCAGTACTTC
clone size: -; J gene: TRBJ1-1; V gene: TRBV5-6; D gene: -; CDR3 protein: CASSLPTGGNTEAFF; CDR3 DNA: TGTGCCAGCAGCCTACCTACGGGGGGGAACACTGAAGCTTTCTTT
clone size: few; J gene: TRBJ2-5; V gene: TRBV5-4; D gene: -; CDR3 protein: CASSFRGQETQYF; CDR3 DNA: TGTGCCAGCAGCTTCCGCGGACAAGAGACCCAGTACTTC
clone size: -; J gene: TRBJ1-5; V gene: TRBV7-9; D gene: TRBD1; CDR3 protein: CASSLETGGNQPQHF; CDR3 DNA: TGTGCCAGCAGCCTGGAGACAGGGGGCAATCAGCCCCAGCATTTT
clone size: -; J gene: TRBJ1-5; V gene: TRBV5-1; D gene: TRBD1; CDR3 protein: CASSLEGGLSNQPQHF; CDR3 DNA: TGCGCCAGCAGCTTGGAAGGGGGCCTTAGCAATCAGCCCCAGCATTTT
clone size: -; J gene: TRBJ2-1; V gene: TRBV5-1; D gene: TRBD1; CDR3 protein: CASSLQGGYEQFF; CDR3 DNA: TGCGCCAGCAGCTTACAGGGGGGCTATGAGCAGTTCTTC
clone size: few; J gene: TRBJ2-5; V gene: TRBV10-3; D gene: -; CDR3 protein: CAISEGGETQYF; CDR3 DNA: TGTGCCATCAGTGAGGGGGGGGAGACCCAGTACTTC
clone size: -; J gene: TRBJ2-3; V gene: TRBV2; D gene: -; CDR3 protein: CASSELLRTDTQYF; CDR3 DNA: TGTGCCAGCAGTGAATTACTCAGGACAGATACGCAGTATTTT
clone size: -; J gene: TRBJ1-5; V gene: TRBV2; D gene: -; CDR3 protein: CASSGGAVQPQHF; CDR3 DNA: TGTGCCAGCAGCGGCGGGGCAGTTCAGCCCCAGCATTTT
clone size: -; J gene: TRBJ2-3; V gene: TRBV28; D gene: TRBD2; CDR3 protein: CASSLLGTSGSVADTQYF; CDR3 DNA: TGTGCCAGCAGTTTATTGGGGACTAGCGGGAGCGTAGCAGATACGCAGTATTTT
clone size: -; J gene: TRBJ2-7; V gene: TRBV28; D gene: -; CDR3 protein: CASSPLVGWANYEQYF; CDR3 DNA: TGTGCCAGCAGTCCCCTTGTTGGGTGGGCGAACTACGAGCAGTACTTC
clone size: -; J gene: TRBJ1-4; V gene: TRBV25-1; D gene: -; CDR3 protein: CASSEGGNEKLFF; CDR3 DNA: TGTGCCAGCAGTGAAGGCGGGAATGAAAAACTGTTTTTT
clone size: -; J gene: TRBJ2-7; V gene: TRBV7-9; D gene: -; CDR3 protein: CASSPQGNEQYF; CDR3 DNA: TGTGCCAGCAGCCCACAGGGCAACGAGCAGTACTTC
clone size: -; J gene: TRBJ2-2; V gene: TRBV27; D gene: -; CDR3 protein: CASTLGQNTGELFF; CDR3 DNA: TGTGCCAGCACCCTCGGACAGAACACCGGGGAGCTGTTTTTT
clone size: few; J gene: TRBJ2-1; V gene: TRBV6-4; D gene: TRBD2; CDR3 protein: CASSDSASGGADEQFF; CDR3 DNA: TGTGCCAGCAGTGACTCCGCCAGCGGGGGGGCCGATGAGCAGTTCTTC
clone size: -; J gene: TRBJ1-1; V gene: TRBV2; D gene: TRBD1; CDR3 protein: CASSARGRSTEAFF; CDR3 DNA: TGTGCCAGCAGTGCCAGGGGGCGTTCCACTGAAGCTTTCTTT
clone size: once; J gene: TRBJ2-7; V gene: TRBV28; D gene: TRBD1; CDR3 protein: CASSRQGLSYEQYF; CDR3 DNA: TGTGCCAGCAGTAGACAGGGGCTCTCCTACGAGCAGTACTTC
clone size: -; J gene: TRBJ1-5; V gene: TRBV7-9; D gene: -; CDR3 protein: CASSFDSSNQPQHF; CDR3 DNA: TGTGCCAGCAGCTTCGACAGTTCCAATCAGCCCCAGCATTTT
clone size: -; J gene: TRBJ1-1; V gene: TRBV14; D gene: -; CDR3 protein: CASSQDLRGEAFF; CDR3 DNA: TGTGCCAGCAGCCAAGATTTAAGGGGCGAAGCTTTCTTT
clone size: -; J gene: TRBJ2-7; V gene: TRBV5-6; D gene: TRBD1; CDR3 protein: CASSSGTGSYEQYF; CDR3 DNA: TGTGCCAGCAGCTCCGGGACAGGCAGTTACGAGCAGTACTTC
clone size: -; J gene: TRBJ1-3; V gene: TRBV20-1; D gene: -; CDR3 protein: CSATRGNTIYF; CDR3 DNA: TGCAGTGCTACCAGAGGAAACACCATATATTTT
clone size: -; J gene: TRBJ2-7; V gene: TRBV7-9; D gene: -; CDR3 protein: CASSLRRSTRVYEQYF; CDR3 DNA: TGTGCCAGCAGCTTACGGCGTAGCACCCGAGTCTACGAGCAGTACTTC
clone size: -; J gene: TRBJ2-6; V gene: TRBV19; D gene: -; CDR3 protein: CATRDFGSGANVLTF; CDR3 DNA: TGTGCCACAAGGGACTTCGGCTCTGGGGCCAACGTCCTGACTTTC
clone size: -; J gene: TRBJ2-5; V gene: TRBV11-2; D gene: TRBD1; CDR3 protein: CASSSSTGTRGETQYF; CDR3 DNA: TGTGCCAGCAGCTCGTCGACAGGGACCCGCGGAGAGACCCAGTACTTC
clone size: -; J gene: TRBJ1-2; V gene: TRBV21-1; D gene: -; CDR3 protein: CASSKDRCLRPANYGYTF; CDR3 DNA: TGTGCCAGCAGCAAAGATAGATGTCTCCGTCCAGCGAACTATGGCTACACCTTC
clone size: few; J gene: TRBJ1-1; V gene: TRBV4-1; D gene: -; CDR3 protein: CASSQEGAQNTEAFF; CDR3 DNA: TGCGCCAGCAGCCAAGAAGGGGCCCAGAACACTGAAGCTTTCTTT
clone size: -; J gene: TRBJ2-7; V gene: TRBV2; D gene: -; CDR3 protein: CASGSGDSSYEQYF; CDR3 DNA: TGTGCCAGCGGGTCGGGGGACTCTTCCTACGAGCAGTACTTC
clone size: -; J gene: TRBJ1-1; V gene: TRBV27; D gene: -; CDR3 protein: CASSLGGKTEAFF; CDR3 DNA: TGTGCCAGCAGTTTGGGGGGGAAAACTGAAGCTTTCTTT
clone size: -; J gene: TRBJ1-1; V gene: TRBV4-2; D gene: -; CDR3 protein: CASSQEAGGDTEAFF; CDR3 DNA: TGTGCCAGCAGCCAAGAAGCAGGAGGGGATACTGAAGCTTTCTTT
clone size: -; J gene: TRBJ2-5; V gene: TRBV7-2; D gene: -; CDR3 protein: CASSFTASQETQYF; CDR3 DNA: TGTGCCAGCAGCTTTACAGCCTCCCAAGAGACCCAGTACTTC
clone size: -; J gene: TRBJ1-1; V gene: TRBV7-2; D gene: TRBD1; CDR3 protein: CASSEPQGTEAFF; CDR3 DNA: TGTGCCAGCAGCGAACCACAGGGGACTGAAGCTTTCTTT
clone size: -; J gene: TRBJ2-1; V gene: TRBV7-9; D gene: -; CDR3 protein: CASSLGESPSYNEQFF; CDR3 DNA: TGTGCCAGCAGCTTAGGGGAGTCGCCCTCCTACAATGAGCAGTTCTTC
clone size: -; J gene: TRBJ2-5; V gene: TRBV6-1; D gene: TRBD1; CDR3 protein: CASSAPGTGGRGTQYF; CDR3 DNA: TGTGCCAGCAGTGCCCCGGGGACAGGGGGAAGGGGGACCCAGTACTTC
clone size: -; J gene: TRBJ1-3; V gene: TRBV10-1; D gene: -; CDR3 protein: CASSAIAGTAGLSGNTIYF; CDR3 DNA: TGCGCCAGCAGTGCAATAGCCGGGACGGCGGGACTTTCTGGAAACACCATATATTTT
clone size: -; J gene: TRBJ2-7; V gene: TRBV19; D gene: TRBD2; CDR3 protein: CASTWREAGGEQYF; CDR3 DNA: TGTGCCAGTACCTGGAGAGAGGCGGGAGGCGAGCAGTACTTC
clone size: -; J gene: TRBJ2-1; V gene: TRBV25-1; D gene: TRBD2; CDR3 protein: CASSEPGLAGLDEQFF; CDR3 DNA: TGTGCCAGCAGTGAACCGGGACTAGCGGGTCTCGATGAGCAGTTCTTC
clone size: once; J gene: TRBJ1-2; V gene: TRBV11-2; D gene: TRBD1; CDR3 protein: CASSLGGGGYGYTF; CDR3 DNA: TGTGCCAGCAGCTTAGGAGGGGGCGGCTATGGCTACACCTTC